Below, one TCR beta chain is given with its context. Germline V CDR1 and CDR2: LGHNA, YSLEER. V lost 1 base and J lost 3; bases outside the gene matches: 7. CDR3 size: 16 residues. These data come from a study of blood T cell repertoires in COVID-19. Whole-study context: From the United States, Italy and Spain came samples of acute and convalescent COVID-19. T cells, B-cell-depleted T cells, or PBMCs supplied cDNA or gDNA.

Original handling: It was from reference gene primer amplification that nucleated cell counts were estimated. Method: immunoSEQ multiplex PCR; TCRdb's copy keeps in-frame clones and lacks some. That table gives V, J and clone size, and the DNA gave D and trimming. The sample lists over 70,000 clones, approximately 88% seen once, with more than 9.5% in the top ten. The J gene is TRBJ1-2, the V gene TRBV4-3, with 8 bases fitting TRBD1. Sequencing was performed on peripheral blood. The TCR was taken from a man older than 75 with acute or convalescent COVID-19. The CDR3 region is CASSQAPTGAHYGYTF. The CDR3 DNA sequence: TGCGCCAGCAGCCAAGCCCCGACAGGGGCCCACTATGGCTACACCTTC.